This T cell receptor (beta chain) was obtained from a study of T cell clonality in common variable immunodeficiency. Study results and caveats: Reportedly, TCR beta sequences from common variable immunodeficiency showed fewer deletions and N-nucleotide insertions. Shared TCRbeta clones were fewer between CVID subjects than controls. CVID subjects had higher TCRbeta clonality than healthy controls, most marked in about a third.

V gave up 5 bases and J gave up 3 bases; unmatched junction bases: 6. This CDR3 comprises 15 residues. The germline V gene encodes CDR1 SEHNR and CDR2 FQNEAQ (reference sequence). A remark on this clone: What it binds is unknown. The read gets to within 3 residues of the CDR3 end, and the germline J gene fills in the rest.

Of CVID subjects, more than twelve were female and 29 male, mean age roughly 40. Replacement immunoglobulin had been given to every CVID subject for at least one year. Profiled with immunoSEQ multiplex PCR; TCRdb holds only in-frame clones, not every one. The sample includes about 25,000 clones, none of them occurring once. The TCR sequence derives from a human donor with common variable immunodeficiency. The chain couples TRBV7-9 to TRBJ2-7; 11 bases match TRBD2. Sequencing was performed on peripheral blood mononuclear cells. CDR3 region: CASSGIAGGNYEQYF. The covered CDR3 bases are TGTGCCAGCAGCGGGATAGCGGGAGGGAACTACGAG.